One sample yielded the 27 T cell receptor beta chains listed below, sequenced in a study of T cell responses to AZD1222 COVID-19 vaccine. The table came from immunoSEQ multiplex PCR; TCRdb's copy has only in-frame clones and leaves some out. The repertoire holds roughly 53,000 clones, about four fifths seen once, with more than 20% in the top ten. Sample: peripheral blood, taken on day 0 of AZD1222 vaccination. Every receptor here comes from an adult in good health.

The V and J genes are TRBV5-1 and TRBJ2-1; possibly TRBD1 or TRBD2 for D (5 bases each). V lost 0 bases, J lost 8 bases, and 15 bases lay in between. Germline lookup yields CDR1 SGHRS and CDR2 YFSETQ. The CDR3 loop spans 15 amino acids. The CDR3 protein is CASSLVGLGDDEQFF. The CDR3 nucleotides are TGCGCCAGCAGCTTGGTAGGTCTGGGGGACGATGAGCAGTTCTTC. The variable domain in full, completed from reference TRBV5-1 and TRBJ2-1, reads KAGVTQTPRYLIKTRGQQVTLSCSPISGHRSVSWYQQTPGQGLQFLFEYFSETQRNKGNFPGRFSGRQFSNSRSEMNVSTLELGDSALYLCASSLVGLGDDEQFFGPGTRLTVL.

This chain joins TRBV18 and TRBJ2-5; 12 bases are a match to TRBD1. Losses at the gene ends were 3 bases for V and 4 bases for J; bases not matched to a gene: 3. CDR1 is KGHSH, CDR2 LQKENI, per germline. CDR3 length: 15 residues. For the CDR3, the DNA is TGTGCCAGCTCACCCCGGGACAGGGGGCCAGAGACCCAGTACTTC. Its protein product is CASSPRDRGPETQYF.

The chain employs TRBV10-1 and TRBJ2-2; 9 bases match TRBD2. CDR3 length equals 14 residues. Germline V CDR1 and CDR2: WNHNN, SYGVQD (reference sequence). Germline trimming cut 4 bases from V and 6 bases from J; bases unmatched to any gene: 3. CDR3 DNA sequence: TGCGCCAGCAGTGGGCGACTAGCGGCCGGGGAGCTGTTTTTT. Protein: CASSGRLAAGELFF.

This sequence joins TRBV19 and TRBJ2-1; tentatively, D is TRBD1 (5 bases). From germline, CDR1 is LNHDA and CDR2 SQIVND (reference sequence). V lost 4 bases and J 5 bases, leaving 15 bases between the germline ends. The CDR3 totals 15 residues. The CDR3 DNA follows: TGTGCCAGTAGTACCGCCTGGGGCGTAGACAATGAGCAGTTCTTC. This gives the protein CASSTAWGVDNEQFF.

CDR3 in amino acids: CASSKSSGRANHQYF. The CDR3 region has the DNA TGTGCCAGTAGTAAATCTAGCGGGAGGGCAAATCACCAGTACTTC. This chain uses TRBV19 with TRBJ2-5, with TRBD2 identical over 12 bases. The junction had 10 bases not matched to a gene; V was cut back by 4 bases and J by 10 bases. CDR3 length: 15 amino acids. CDR1 LNHDA and CDR2 SQIVND come from the germline V gene (reference sequence).

The genes are TRBV7-2 and TRBJ2-2, with TRBD1 as a possible D gene (5 bases). Germline V gives CDR1 SGHTA, CDR2 FQGNSA. V was clipped by 5 bases and J by 8 bases, with 15 bases between them. The CDR3 consists of 14 residues. CDR3 sequence reads: CASSTRAPGGELFF. CDR3 bases: TGTGCCAGCAGCACCAGGGCCCCCGGAGGGGAGCTGTTTTTT. The entire variable domain, with the rest obtained from reference TRBV7-2 and TRBJ2-2, is as follows: GAGVSQSPSNKVTEKGKDVELRCDPISGHTALYWYRQSLGQGLEFLIYFQGNSAPDKSGLPSDRFSAERTGGSVSTLTIQRTQQEDSAVYLCASSTRAPGGELFFGEGSRLTVL.

This clone was detected a few times. The chain has TRBV14 and TRBJ1-1; D gene unclear. Germline values: CDR1 SGHDN, CDR2 FVKESK. The germline V and J ends were trimmed by 1 base and 7 bases, with 10 bases remaining between them. This CDR3 has 13 residues. This CDR3 reads CASSQAARGEAFF. The CDR3 coding sequence is TGTGCCAGCAGCCAAGCCGCGCGGGGTGAAGCTTTCTTT. Complete variable domain (other parts from reference TRBV14 and TRBJ1-1): EAGVTQFPSHSVIEKGQTVTLRCDPISGHDNLYWYRRVMGKEIKFLLHFVKESKQDESGMPNNRFLAERTGGTYSTLKVQPAELEDSGVYFCASSQAARGEAFFGQGTRLTVV.

The chain joins TRBV7-9 to TRBJ1-5, with unresolved D. Looked up from germline, CDR1 is SEHNR and CDR2 is FQNEAQ (reference sequence). Trimming stripped 3 bases from V and 9 bases from J, with 9 bases between. The CDR3 is made up of 12 amino acids. The CDR3 sequence is CASSFQMGPQHF. DNA for the CDR3: TGTGCCAGCAGCTTCCAAATGGGGCCCCAGCATTTT.

This clone was observed a single time. This chain joins TRBV9 and TRBJ2-7, with a possible D match to TRBD2 (7 bases). Germline-derived CDR1 and CDR2 are SGDLS and YYNGEE. The CDR3 runs to 16 residues. V lost 2 bases and J 0 bases, leaving 15 bases between the germline ends. The DNA of the CDR3 is TGTGCCAGCAGCGTGGGGGGCGGGAGTAACTCCTACGAGCAGTACTTC. It translates to CASSVGGGSNSYEQYF.

V is TRBV4-1 and J is TRBJ1-3; TRBD1 aligns across 7 bases. V shed 3 bases, J shed 2 bases, and the junction held 10 bases outside the gene matches. The V gene's germline CDR1 is MGHRA and CDR2 YSYEKL. CDR3 length: 17 amino acids. As DNA, the CDR3 is TGCGCCAGCAGCCAGCCCCGTCGGGGGACAGCTGGAAACACCATATATTTT. Its protein is CASSQPRRGTAGNTIYF.

The rearrangement uses TRBV7-8 and TRBJ1-3; no definite D call. There are 13 residues in the CDR3. Trimming removed 5 bases at V and 4 bases at J, with 9 bases between. Germline V gives CDR1 SGHVS, CDR2 FQNEAQ. The CDR3 DNA follows: TGTGCCAGCAGCCCAGAGGAGGGAAACACCATATATTTT. It yields the protein CASSPEEGNTIYF.

The J gene is TRBJ1-4, the V gene TRBV10-2; D possibly corresponds to TRBD1 (5 bases). This CDR3 contains 14 residues. V lost 8 bases to trimming and J lost 4 bases, with 14 bases between them. Per germline, CDR1 WSHSY and CDR2 SAAADI. The CDR3 loop reads CASLPGWGNEKLFF. Written as DNA, the CDR3 is TGCGCCAGCCTACCAGGGTGGGGTAATGAAAAACTGTTTTTT.

The chain has TRBV24-1 and TRBJ2-1; D is uncertain. Deletions cut 1 base from V and 0 bases from J, with 15 bases between. The germline gives CDR1 KGHDR, CDR2 SFDVKD. The length of the CDR3 is 18 residues. The CDR3 DNA reads TGTGCCACCAGTGATTTAGAGGACGGCGGATCCTCCTACAATGAGCAGTTCTTC. It specifies CATSDLEDGGSSYNEQFF.

The chain uses TRBV14 and TRBJ2-3; D not certain. This CDR3 has 17 amino acids. The V and J ends lost 5 bases and 0 bases respectively, with 18 bases between them. Looked up from germline, CDR1 is SGHDN and CDR2 is FVKESK. Here the CDR3 reads CASSSNRRLSSTDTQYF. CDR3 DNA: TGTGCCAGCAGCTCGAACCGAAGGCTGTCTAGCACAGATACGCAGTATTTT.

V usage is TRBV10-3 and J usage is TRBJ1-2; tentatively, D is TRBD1 (6 bases). CDR3 length equals 14 residues. V was clipped by 7 bases and J by 2 bases, with 14 bases between them. From germline, CDR1 is ENHRY and CDR2 SYGVKD. The CDR3 region is CAIKSVDSNYGYTF. CDR3 nucleotide sequence: TGTGCCATCAAGTCGGTGGACAGCAACTATGGCTACACCTTC.

This chain joins TRBV10-3 and TRBJ2-1; 7 nucleotides line up with TRBD2. CDR1 is ENHRY and CDR2 is SYGVKD in the germline V gene. This CDR3 spans 15 amino acids. Trimming cost V 2 bases and J 7 bases; bases outside gene matches: 8. Here the CDR3 DNA reads TGTGCCATCAGTGAGGCGGGGGATGCCGGGAATGAGCAGTTCTTC. It encodes CAISEAGDAGNEQFF.

The chain recombines TRBV9 with TRBJ2-7; D may be TRBD1 (5 bases). Germline lookup yields CDR1 SGDLS and CDR2 YYNGEE. The CDR3 extends over 14 amino acids. V gave up 0 bases and J gave up 6 bases, with 13 bases separating them. The CDR3, as DNA: TGTGCCAGCAGCGTAGGAACAGGACCTGGCGAGCAGTACTTC. It yields the protein CASSVGTGPGEQYF.

The chain recombines TRBV29-1 with TRBJ1-2; no clear D gene. The germline V gene has CDR1 SQVTM and CDR2 ANQGSEA. There are 13 residues in the CDR3. V gave up 7 bases and J gave up 3 bases, with 15 bases separating them. CDR3 loop: CSAIQREDYGYTF. Here the CDR3 DNA reads TGCAGCGCAATCCAAAGGGAGGACTATGGCTACACCTTC. The whole variable domain, filled in from reference TRBV29-1 and TRBJ1-2, reads SAVISQKPSRDICQRGTSLTIQCQVDSQVTMMFWYRQQPGQSLTLIATANQGSEATYESGFVIDKFPISRPNLTFSTLTVSNMSPEDSSIYLCSAIQREDYGYTFGSGTRLTVV.

This clone is a singleton in its sample. The chain has TRBV18 and TRBJ2-3, with 7 nucleotides matching TRBD2. This CDR3 region has 17 residues. V shed 3 bases and J 2 bases; nucleotides not matched to a gene: 11. Germline V gene data show CDR1 as KGHSH and CDR2 as LQKENI. The CDR3 here is CASSPAALADFTDTQYF. The CDR3 DNA reads as TGTGCCAGCTCACCGGCGGCCCTAGCGGATTTCACAGATACGCAGTATTTT. Full variable domain (outside the CDR3, taken from reference TRBV18 and TRBJ2-3): NAGVMQNPRHLVRRRGQEARLRCSPMKGHSHVYWYRQLPEEGLKFMVYLQKENIIDESGMPKERFSAEFPKEGPSILRIQQVVRGDSAAYFCASSPAALADFTDTQYFGPGTRLTVL.

The chain recombines TRBV5-1 with TRBJ1-1; D uncertain. Trimming removed 1 base from V and 1 base from J, with 8 bases in between. Germline V gene data show CDR1 as SGHRS and CDR2 as YFSETQ. The CDR3 runs to 14 residues. The CDR3 region is CASSLMPENTEAFF. As DNA, the CDR3 is TGCGCCAGCAGCTTGATGCCCGAGAACACTGAAGCTTTCTTT.

This sequence joins TRBV11-3 and TRBJ2-1, with D possibly matching TRBD1 (6 bases). The V and J ends lost 5 bases and 0 bases respectively, with 17 bases between them. This CDR3 contains 17 residues. Germline CDR1 and CDR2: SGHNT and YENEEA. The CDR3 DNA follows: TGTGCCAGCAGCCCCACCAGACAGGTTAGCTCCTACAATGAGCAGTTCTTC. Its protein is CASSPTRQVSSYNEQFF.

The chain has TRBV28 and TRBJ1-4; D uncertain. Germline V CDR1 and CDR2: MDHEN, SYDVKM. V was shortened by 5 bases and J by 10 bases, with 11 bases between the two germline ends. This CDR3 spans 12 amino acids. Here the CDR3 reads CASSPPLGKLFF. CDR3 nucleotides: TGTGCCAGCAGTCCACCCCTGGGAAAACTGTTTTTT. The full variable domain, completed using reference TRBV28 and TRBJ1-4, is DVKVTQSSRYLVKRTGEKVFLECVQDMDHENMFWYRQDPGLGLRLIYFSYDVKMKEKGDIPEGYSVSREKKERFSLILESASTNQTSMYLCASSPPLGKLFFGSGTQLSVL.

This chain links TRBV7-8 with TRBJ2-7; 11 bases are a match to TRBD1. V gave up 5 bases and J gave up 10 bases; unmatched junction bases: 16. The CDR3 loop spans 16 amino acids. The germline CDR1 and CDR2 sequences are SGHVS and FQNEAQ. This CDR3 is CASSVTGTGGPGGQYF. The CDR3 DNA follows: TGTGCCAGCAGCGTCACCGGGACAGGGGGTCCCGGGGGCCAGTACTTC.

This chain links TRBV4-1 with TRBJ1-2, with unresolved D. Germline V CDR1 and CDR2: MGHRA, YSYEKL. The CDR3 spans 15 residues. Trimming cost V 0 bases and J 4 bases, with 12 bases left between them. Here the CDR3 reads CASSQDRSGAYGYTF. The CDR3 DNA reads TGCGCCAGCAGCCAAGATCGATCGGGAGCCTATGGCTACACCTTC.

V usage is TRBV7-9 and J usage is TRBJ1-4, with 11 bases lining up with TRBD1. Trimming took 4 bases from V and 7 from J; bases not matched to a gene: 5. Germline CDR1 is SEHNR and CDR2 is FQNEAQ (reference sequence). This CDR3 has 15 amino acids. The CDR3 DNA sequence: TGTGCCAGCAGCTCCGGACAGGGGGCGGCTGAAAAACTGTTTTTT. The encoded protein is CASSSGQGAAEKLFF.

This clone appeared a few times. The DNA of the CDR3 is TGTGCCAGCAGCTTGGATGCCGGGACCGGCAATTCACCCCTCCACTTT. It encodes CASSLDAGTGNSPLHF. V and J are TRBV5-6 and TRBJ1-6, with a tentative D call TRBD1 (5 bases). Looked up from germline, CDR1 is SGHDT and CDR2 is YYEEEE. CDR3 size: 16 residues. V gave up 0 bases and J gave up 7 bases, with 14 bases separating them. Complete variable domain (other parts from reference TRBV5-6 and TRBJ1-6): DAGVTQSPTHLIKTRGQQVTLRCSPKSGHDTVSWYQQALGQGPQFIFQYYEEEERQRGNFPDRFSGHQFPNYSSELNVNALLLGDSALYLCASSLDAGTGNSPLHFGNGTRLTVT.

The chain combines TRBV2 with TRBJ1-1; D possibly corresponds to TRBD1 (5 bases). Deletions cut 5 bases from V and 5 bases from J, with 15 bases between. Germline-derived CDR1 and CDR2 are SNHLY and FYNNEI. The CDR3 is 14 residues long. CDR3 protein: CASSPLAGTTEAFF. The DNA for the CDR3 is TGTGCCAGCAGTCCTCTTGCGGGGACGACTGAAGCTTTCTTT.